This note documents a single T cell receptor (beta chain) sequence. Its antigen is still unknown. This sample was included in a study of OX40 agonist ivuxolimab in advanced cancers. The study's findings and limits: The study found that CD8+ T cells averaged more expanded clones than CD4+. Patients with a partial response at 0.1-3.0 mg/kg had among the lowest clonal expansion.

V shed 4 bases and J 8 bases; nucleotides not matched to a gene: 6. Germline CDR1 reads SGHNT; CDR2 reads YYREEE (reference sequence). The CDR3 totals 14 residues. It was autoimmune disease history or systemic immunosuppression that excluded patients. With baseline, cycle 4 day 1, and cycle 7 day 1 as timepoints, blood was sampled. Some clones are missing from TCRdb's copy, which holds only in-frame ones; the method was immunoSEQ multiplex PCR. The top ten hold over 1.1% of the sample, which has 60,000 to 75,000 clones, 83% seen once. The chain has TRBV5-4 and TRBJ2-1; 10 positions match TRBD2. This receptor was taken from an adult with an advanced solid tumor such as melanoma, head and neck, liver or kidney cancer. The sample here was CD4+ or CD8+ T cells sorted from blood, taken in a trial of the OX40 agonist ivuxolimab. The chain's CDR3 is CASSGLAGDDEQFF. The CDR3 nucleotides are TGTGCCAGCAGCGGGCTAGCGGGGGACGATGAGCAGTTCTTC. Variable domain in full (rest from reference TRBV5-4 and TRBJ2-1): ETGVTQSPTHLIKTRGQQVTLRCSSQSGHNTVSWYQQALGQGPQFIFQYYREEENGRGNFPPRFSGLQFPNYSSELNVNALELDDSALYLCASSGLAGDDEQFFGPGTRLTVL.